The 29 T cell receptor beta chains below come from one sample, sequenced in a study of early T cells in non-severe SARS-CoV-2 infection. TCRdb passed the 5' RACE reads through MiXCR, listing each CDR3 protein once. The table has around 77,000 distinct CDR3 sequences, roughly 15% seen once; the top ten hold less than 5%. The source was whole blood, collected at baseline. These receptors came from an adult who was a healthcare worker with PCR-confirmed SARS-CoV-2 infection or an uninfected control (not recorded which).

There are a few counts of this clonotype. The chain is built from TRBV19 and TRBJ2-1; D perhaps matches TRBD2 (6 bases). Looked up from germline, CDR1 is LNHDA and CDR2 is SQIVND (reference sequence). V was cut by 8 bases and J by 3 bases, with 11 bases left in between. The length of the CDR3 is 13 residues. CDR3 residues: CASGLANYNEQFF. For the CDR3, the DNA is TGTGCCAGTGGGCTAGCGAACTACAATGAGCAGTTCTTC. Supplemented by reference TRBV19 and TRBJ2-1, the full variable domain reads DGGITQSPKYLFRKEGQNVTLSCEQNLNHDAMYWYRQDPGQGLRLIYYSQIVNDFQKGDIAEGYSVSREKKESFPLTVTSAQKNPTAFYLCASGLANYNEQFFGPGTRLTVL.

In this sample, this clonotype turned up a few times. J is TRBJ2-1 and V is TRBV7-9; 9 positions match TRBD1. Trimming took 3 bases from V and 2 from J; bases not matched to a gene: 2. Germline V gene lookup returns CDR1 SEHNR and CDR2 FQNEAQ (reference sequence). This CDR3 contains 15 residues. The CDR3: CASSFRTGAYNEQFF. CDR3 in DNA: TGTGCCAGCAGCTTCAGGACAGGGGCCTACAATGAGCAGTTCTTC.

This clonotype was found a few times. J is TRBJ1-1 and V is TRBV2, with TRBD1 matching over 8 bases. Trimming at V came to 6 bases and at J to 1 base, leaving 1 base not matched to a gene. CDR1 is SNHLY, CDR2 FYNNEI, per germline. The CDR3 consists of 13 residues. Here the CDR3 DNA reads TGTGCCAGCAGGGACAGGGCGAACACTGAAGCTTTCTTT. This encodes CASRDRANTEAFF.

At least ten counts were recorded for this clonotype. The V call is TRBV28, the J call TRBJ2-7; 10 bases map to TRBD2. V lost 6 bases, J lost 3 bases, and 8 bases stayed unmatched. The germline V gene has CDR1 MDHEN and CDR2 SYDVKM. This CDR3 contains 15 residues. The CDR3 DNA follows: TGTGCCAGCAGGCTCCCTAGCGGGAGTGGCTACGAGCAGTACTTC. It yields the protein CASRLPSGSGYEQYF.

V and J are TRBV20-1 and TRBJ2-5; TRBD1 might be the D (5 bases). The CDR3 has 12 residues. The germline V and J ends were trimmed by 5 bases and 5 bases, with 12 bases remaining between them. Germline V gives CDR1 DFQATT, CDR2 SNEGSKA (reference sequence). The DNA of the CDR3 is TGCAGTGCTTCTCTCCACAGGGAGACCCAGTACTTC. It encodes CSASLHRETQYF.

V is TRBV11-2 and J is TRBJ2-1; 10 positions agree with TRBD2. Germline values: CDR1 SGHAT, CDR2 FQNNGV. Trimming removed 5 bases from V and 4 bases from J; junction bases left unmatched: 8. This CDR3 has 16 residues. CDR3 DNA: TGTGCCAGCAGCCTCGCTAGCGGGAGCCCATACAATGAGCAGTTCTTC. The encoded protein is CASSLASGSPYNEQFF.

V gene TRBV5-1 combines with J gene TRBJ2-5; D ambiguous. The length of the CDR3 is 14 residues. CDR1 is SGHRS, CDR2 YFSETQ, per germline. Trimming took off 4 bases at V and 1 base at J, with 11 bases between the two ends. In DNA form, the CDR3 reads TGCGCCAGCAGCCCCTCCTTACGCCAAGAGACCCAGTACTTC. Amino acids: CASSPSLRQETQYF. The entire variable domain, with the rest obtained from reference TRBV5-1 and TRBJ2-5, is as follows: KAGVTQTPRYLIKTRGQQVTLSCSPISGHRSVSWYQQTPGQGLQFLFEYFSETQRNKGNFPGRFSGRQFSNSRSEMNVSTLELGDSALYLCASSPSLRQETQYFGPGTRLLVL.

A few counts support this clonotype. The gene calls are TRBV3-1 and TRBJ2-3, with 9 bases fitting TRBD2. CDR1 is LGHDT and CDR2 is YNNKEL in the germline V gene (reference sequence). J lost 4 bases, V lost 4 bases, and 9 bases had no gene match. The CDR3 spans 16 residues. DNA of the CDR3: TGTGCCAGCAGCCGGGTAGCGGGAGATGGCGCAGATACGCAGTATTTT. Protein sequence: CASSRVAGDGADTQYF.

The genes are TRBV18 and TRBJ1-2, with 7 nucleotides matching TRBD1. V shed 3 bases, J shed 1 base, and the junction held 8 bases outside the gene matches. CDR1 and CDR2 from the germline V gene are KGHSH and LQKENI. The CDR3 consists of 16 residues. This CDR3 is CASSPLPGQSNYGYTF. The CDR3 DNA reads TGTGCCAGCTCACCGCTACCGGGACAGAGTAACTATGGCTACACCTTC.

This clonotype has a handful of counts. V gene TRBV13 combines with J gene TRBJ1-4; D call uncertain. In germline, CDR1 is PRHDT, CDR2 FYEKMQ (reference sequence). Between the trimmed V and J ends, which lost 4 bases and 12 bases, there was a span of 9 bases. This CDR3 spans 11 amino acids. The CDR3 region has the DNA TGTGCCAGCAGCTCTGGACCGCAACTGTTTTTT. Its translation is CASSSGPQLFF.

The chain couples TRBV3-1 to TRBJ1-1; TRBD1 might be the D (6 bases). The ends were cut back, 9 bases at V and 5 bases at J, with 10 bases in the middle. Germline CDR1 and CDR2: LGHDT and YNNKEL (reference sequence). The CDR3 length is 11 residues. The CDR3 nucleotides are TGTGCCAGTAAAGGGGGTACTGAAGCTTTCTTT. Amino acids: CASKGGTEAFF.

V usage is TRBV9 and J usage is TRBJ2-1; D is possibly TRBD2 (5 bases). This CDR3 comprises 16 residues. The ends were cut back, 0 bases at V and 9 bases at J, with 19 bases in the middle. Germline V CDR1 and CDR2: SGDLS, YYNGEE. The DNA of the CDR3 is TGTGCCAGCAGCGTAGGGGGTTTCGGCACAGAGGGTGAGCAGTTCTTC. Protein: CASSVGGFGTEGEQFF. The whole variable domain, remainder taken from reference TRBV9 and TRBJ2-1, is DSGVTQTPKHLITATGQRVTLRCSPRSGDLSVYWYQQSLDQGLQFLIQYYNGEERAKGNILERFSAQQFPDLHSELNLSSLELGDSALYFCASSVGGFGTEGEQFFGPGTRLTVL.

This clonotype was observed a few times. The J gene is TRBJ2-3, the V gene TRBV20-1; no reliable D call. Trimming took off 1 base at V and 4 bases at J, with 9 bases between the two ends. The CDR3 length is 13 residues. Germline CDR1 is DFQATT and CDR2 is SNEGSKA (reference sequence). The CDR3 here is CSARAPGPDTQYF. The CDR3 region has the DNA TGCAGTGCTAGAGCTCCAGGTCCAGATACGCAGTATTTT.

V gene TRBV29-1 combines with J gene TRBJ1-1; 7 bases line up with TRBD1. Unmatched junction bases numbered 5, after V lost 4 bases and J lost 0 bases. Germline CDR1 and CDR2: SQVTM and ANQGSEA. This CDR3 is built from 14 residues. The chain's CDR3 is CSVGRGQLNTEAFF. CDR3 nucleotide sequence: TGCAGCGTTGGGAGGGGGCAATTGAACACTGAAGCTTTCTTT. Combining the CDR3 with reference TRBV29-1 and TRBJ1-1 gives the whole variable domain SAVISQKPSRDICQRGTSLTIQCQVDSQVTMMFWYRQQPGQSLTLIATANQGSEATYESGFVIDKFPISRPNLTFSTLTVSNMSPEDSSIYLCSVGRGQLNTEAFFGQGTRLTVV.

This clonotype was observed at least ten times. This chain connects TRBV7-9 to TRBJ2-7, with TRBD2 matching over 9 bases. The CDR3 sequence is 17 residues long. V trimming: 1 base; J trimming: 3 bases; junction bases outside the gene matches: 10. Germline CDR1 reads SEHNR; CDR2 reads FQNEAQ (reference sequence). CDR3 in amino acids: CASSLEGLASVLYEQYF. The DNA for the CDR3 is TGTGCCAGCAGCTTAGAGGGACTAGCCAGTGTCCTCTACGAGCAGTACTTC.

The chain joins TRBV12-3 or TRBV12-4 to TRBJ2-1; perhaps TRBD2 as D (6 bases). This CDR3 region has 15 residues. V shed 3 bases and J shed 7 bases, with 16 bases lying between them. Here the CDR3 DNA reads TGTGCCAGCAGTTTTCTTCCGGGAGTCACAAATGAGCAGTTCTTC. Protein product: CASSFLPGVTNEQFF.

This chain connects TRBV5-6 to TRBJ1-5; D gene uncertain. Germline CDR1 SGHDT, CDR2 YYEEEE. The V gene lost 1 base and the J gene lost 5 bases, with 10 bases spanning the gap. The CDR3 consists of 14 residues. CDR3 nucleotide sequence: TGTGCCAGCAGCTTGAGAGGGTTAGATCAGCCCCAGCATTTT. This translates into CASSLRGLDQPQHF.

The chain has TRBV5-1 and TRBJ2-3, with TRBD1 matching over 7 bases. Losses at the gene ends were 4 bases for V and 0 bases for J; bases not matched to a gene: 8. This CDR3 spans 16 amino acids. CDR1 is SGHRS and CDR2 is YFSETQ in the germline V gene. CDR3 region: CASSHDGQESTDTQYF. The CDR3 DNA reads TGCGCCAGCAGCCACGATGGACAGGAGAGCACAGATACGCAGTATTTT. The full variable domain, with the rest looked up from reference TRBV5-1 and TRBJ2-3, is KAGVTQTPRYLIKTRGQQVTLSCSPISGHRSVSWYQQTPGQGLQFLFEYFSETQRNKGNFPGRFSGRQFSNSRSEMNVSTLELGDSALYLCASSHDGQESTDTQYFGPGTRLTVL.

This clonotype was picked up a small number of times. The chain combines TRBV27 with TRBJ1-4; D not resolved. Deletions cut 0 bases from V and 6 bases from J, with 8 bases between. Germline lookup yields CDR1 MNHEY and CDR2 SMNVEV (reference sequence). CDR3 size: 14 residues. The CDR3 region has the DNA TGTGCCAGCAGTTTATCGATTGAGGATGAAAAACTGTTTTTT. Its protein is CASSLSIEDEKLFF.

The V call is TRBV7-9, the J call TRBJ2-1; TRBD2 matches 9 bases. V was clipped by 3 bases and J by 8 bases; unmatched bases: 5. The CDR3 is 14 residues long. Germline V gives CDR1 SEHNR, CDR2 FQNEAQ (reference sequence). DNA of the CDR3: TGTGCCAGCAGCTTTAGCGGGAGTACGGATGAGCAGTTCTTC. This encodes CASSFSGSTDEQFF.

This clonotype turned up a few times. J is TRBJ2-3 and V is TRBV29-1, with D hard to call. Germline values: CDR1 SQVTM, CDR2 ANQGSEA. The CDR3 runs 11 residues. V was cut by 4 bases and J by 4 bases, with 6 bases left in between. The chain's CDR3 is CSVGPADTQYF. The CDR3 DNA sequence: TGCAGCGTTGGACCCGCAGATACGCAGTATTTT.

The genes are TRBV20-1 and TRBJ1-1; TRBD1 might be the D (6 bases). Germline V lookup: CDR1 DFQATT, CDR2 SNEGSKA (reference sequence). The CDR3 is 12 amino acids. The V and J ends lost 7 bases and 4 bases respectively, with 13 bases between them. CDR3 sequence reads: CSVLQGGTEAFF. CDR3 coding DNA: TGCAGTGTTTTACAGGGAGGCACTGAAGCTTTCTTT.

The chain employs TRBV3-1 and TRBJ2-2; possible D gene TRBD2, 5 bases. The CDR3 is 15 residues long. The V end lost 4 bases, the J end lost 5 bases, and 14 bases lay between the germline ends. Germline V gene sequence: CDR1 LGHDT, CDR2 YNNKEL (reference sequence). The CDR3: CASSPGLQRTGELFF. CDR3 in DNA: TGTGCCAGCAGCCCCGGACTCCAGCGGACCGGGGAGCTGTTTTTT.

The chain links TRBV7-2 to TRBJ2-7, with D tentatively TRBD1 (6 bases). This CDR3 spans 14 amino acids. V was clipped by 5 bases and J by 3 bases, with 14 bases between them. CDR1 and CDR2 (germline): SGHTA, FQGNSA. The CDR3 DNA follows: TGTGCCAGCAGCCCCCAGGGGAGAGGCTACGAGCAGTACTTC. Translating gives CASSPQGRGYEQYF.

This clonotype was found a few times. The gene calls are TRBV11-2 and TRBJ2-1, with no clear D. From germline, CDR1 is SGHAT and CDR2 FQNNGV. The CDR3 has 15 amino acids. V was trimmed by 0 bases and J by 10 bases, leaving 16 bases between them. This CDR3 is CASSLDLLATSEQFF. The CDR3 DNA follows: TGTGCCAGCAGCTTAGATCTGCTCGCTACCTCCGAGCAGTTCTTC.

This clonotype was observed a handful of times. The V call is TRBV28, the J call TRBJ1-1; 7 nucleotides agree with TRBD1. V was clipped by 5 bases and J by 0 bases; unmatched bases: 15. Germline V CDR1 and CDR2: MDHEN, SYDVKM. The CDR3 totals 18 residues. The CDR3: CASSRGGPTGTMNTEAFF. CDR3 coding DNA: TGTGCCAGCAGTCGCGGCGGGCCGACAGGGACGATGAACACTGAAGCTTTCTTT.

The table lists this clonotype with many counts. Germline is not matched at one junction end, which may reflect a read error. This chain uses TRBV29-1 with TRBJ2-1, with 9 bases matching TRBD1. This CDR3 comprises 15 residues. CDR1 and CDR2 from the germline V gene are SQVTM and ANQGSEA. Here the CDR3 DNA reads TGCAGCGTACCGGGACAGGGCTTTCTCTACGATGAGCAGTTCTTC. Residues: CSVPGQGFLYDEQFF.

This clonotype has ten or more counts. J is TRBJ2-3 and V is TRBV7-2; D is ambiguous. V lost 4 bases, J lost 2 bases, and 4 bases lay in between. Germline V gives CDR1 SGHTA, CDR2 FQGNSA. CDR3 length: 12 residues. The CDR3 region is CASSSYTDTQYF. The CDR3, as DNA: TGTGCCAGCAGCTCGTACACAGATACGCAGTATTTT.

The V call is TRBV7-9, the J call TRBJ2-7; 9 positions match TRBD2. The germline gives CDR1 SEHNR, CDR2 FQNEAQ (reference sequence). The CDR3 loop spans 16 amino acids. The trim removed 5 bases at V and 5 bases at J, leaving 13 bases unmatched. The CDR3 here is CASSPFPRGRAHEQYF. The CDR3, as DNA: TGTGCCAGCAGCCCCTTCCCCCGCGGGAGGGCCCACGAGCAGTACTTC. The full variable domain, rest sourced from reference TRBV7-9 and TRBJ2-7, is DTGVSQNPRHKITKRGQNVTFRCDPISEHNRLYWYRQTLGQGPEFLTYFQNEAQLEKSRLLSDRFSAERPKGSFSTLEIQRTEQGDSAMYLCASSPFPRGRAHEQYFGPGTRLTVT.